The 18 T cell receptor beta chains in this list originate from one sample, sequenced in a study of T cell changes during pregnancy in multiple sclerosis. This table comes from immunoSEQ multiplex PCR, and its TCRdb copy is limited to in-frame clones, with some not included. Among 84,000 or so clones listed, 94% were seen once. The sequencing here drew on peripheral blood, taken in the third trimester of pregnancy. These receptors were taken from a female donor with multiple sclerosis, enrolled in a pregnancy study.

The V and J genes are TRBV5-8 and TRBJ2-5, with D uncertain. From germline, CDR1 is SGHTS and CDR2 YDEGEE. CDR3 length: 15 residues. V shed 0 bases and J shed 2 bases, with 11 bases lying between them. CDR3 sequence (DNA): TGTGCCAGCAGCTTGGCCTTGACACCACAAGAGACCCAGTACTTC. As protein: CASSLALTPQETQYF.

The V call is TRBV6-5, the J call TRBJ2-3, with D unclear. Trimming shortened V by 6 bases and J by 3 bases, and 16 bases separated the two germline ends. The CDR3 is made up of 15 amino acids. In germline, CDR1 is MNHEY, CDR2 SVGAGI. CDR3 protein: CASSPMGGPTDTQYF. In nucleotides, the CDR3 is TGTGCCAGCAGCCCCATGGGTGGGCCGACAGATACGCAGTATTTT.

The rearrangement uses TRBV7-3 and TRBJ2-1; D perhaps matches TRBD2 (5 bases). Trimming shortened V by 2 bases and J by 2 bases, and 10 bases separated the two germline ends. This CDR3 spans 15 amino acids. Germline V lookup: CDR1 SGHTA, CDR2 FQGTGA. The CDR3 spells CASSLESGTYNEQFF. In DNA form, the CDR3 reads TGTGCCAGCAGCTTAGAATCGGGGACCTACAATGAGCAGTTCTTC.

This sequence joins TRBV7-9 and TRBJ2-5; 10 bases match TRBD2. Germline CDR1 SEHNR, CDR2 FQNEAQ (reference sequence). V was clipped by 5 bases and J by 3 bases; unmatched bases: 9. The CDR3 totals 16 residues. As DNA, the CDR3 is TGTGCCAGCAGCGTACCATTAGCGGGGGGTGAAGAGACCCAGTACTTC. Amino acid sequence: CASSVPLAGGEETQYF.

The gene calls are TRBV5-4 and TRBJ2-5; 8 bases align to TRBD1. There are 14 residues in the CDR3. The V gene end was trimmed by 4 bases and the J gene end by 1 base; junction bases not matched to a gene: 3. Germline values: CDR1 SGHNT, CDR2 YYREEE (reference sequence). This CDR3 reads CASSLTGAQETQYF. The CDR3 nucleotides are TGTGCCAGCAGCCTGACAGGGGCCCAAGAGACCCAGTACTTC.

CDR3 residues: CASSDYEDRGQYGYTF. CDR3 bases: TGTGCCAGCAGCGACTACGAGGACAGGGGCCAATATGGCTACACCTTC. The chain links TRBV7-9 to TRBJ1-2; 9 nucleotides line up with TRBD1. Germline CDR1 reads SEHNR; CDR2 reads FQNEAQ (reference sequence). The V segment lost 5 bases and the J segment 5 bases; nucleotides outside the gene matches: 12. The CDR3 has 16 amino acids.

The J gene is TRBJ1-2, the V gene TRBV10-3; 7 nucleotides match TRBD1. The CDR3 runs 16 residues. Trimming cost V 7 bases and J 1 base; bases outside gene matches: 12. CDR1 is ENHRY, CDR2 SYGVKD, per germline. Here the CDR3 DNA reads TGTGCCATCACGGGGGCCCGGGACAGCCTTAACTATGGCTACACCTTC. Protein: CAITGARDSLNYGYTF.

The CDR3 DNA follows: TGCAGCGTAGGCAGGGAATCGAACACTGAAGCTTTCTTT. Its translation: CSVGRESNTEAFF. This chain links TRBV29-1 with TRBJ1-1; a weak D match, TRBD1 (5 bases). The V and J ends lost 6 bases and 1 base respectively, with 12 bases between them. Germline V gene lookup returns CDR1 SQVTM and CDR2 ANQGSEA. There are 13 residues in the CDR3.

The chain is built from TRBV9 and TRBJ2-5, with 9 bases matching TRBD2. The germline V gene has CDR1 SGDLS and CDR2 YYNGEE. The CDR3 spans 14 residues. V dropped 7 bases and J dropped 2; count of bases not matched to a gene: 6. CDR3 DNA: TGTGCCAGCGCAAATAGCGGGGGTCAAGAGACCCAGTACTTC. Encoded protein: CASANSGGQETQYF.

The rearrangement links TRBV4-1 to TRBJ1-1; 8 bases align to TRBD1. This CDR3 has 15 residues. Germline V gives CDR1 MGHRA, CDR2 YSYEKL. The junction had 8 bases not matched to a gene; V was cut back by 4 bases and J by 4 bases. The CDR3 DNA sequence: TGCGCCAGCAGCCGAACAGGGGGGTTGGGCACTGAAGCTTTCTTT. Translating gives CASSRTGGLGTEAFF.

V is TRBV10-1 and J is TRBJ1-1; the D is unclear. This CDR3 is built from 14 residues. Germline V gene lookup returns CDR1 WNHNN and CDR2 SYGVQD (reference sequence). Between the trimmed V and J ends, which lost 4 bases and 3 bases, there was a span of 12 bases. CDR3 region: CASSGQLGYTEAFF. CDR3 in DNA: TGCGCCAGCAGTGGTCAACTGGGCTACACTGAAGCTTTCTTT.

This clone showed up just once. The rearrangement joins TRBV9 to TRBJ1-2, with 9 positions matching TRBD1. CDR3 length equals 15 residues. The germline gives CDR1 SGDLS, CDR2 YYNGEE. The V segment lost 3 bases and the J segment 2 bases; nucleotides outside the gene matches: 5. CDR3 in DNA: TGTGCCAGCAGCGCCCCCGGGACAGGGAACTATGGCTACACCTTC. This gives the protein CASSAPGTGNYGYTF.

The rearrangement links TRBV2 to TRBJ1-5; perhaps TRBD1 as D (6 bases). The V end lost 6 bases, the J end lost 0 bases, and 12 bases lay between the germline ends. The CDR3 length is 15 residues. Germline-derived CDR1 and CDR2 are SNHLY and FYNNEI. The CDR3 region is CASSVTGYSNQPQHF. CDR3 nucleotide sequence: TGTGCCAGCAGCGTGACAGGATATAGCAATCAGCCCCAGCATTTT. Combining the CDR3 with reference TRBV2 and TRBJ1-5 gives the whole variable domain EPEVTQTPSHQVTQMGQEVILRCVPISNHLYFYWYRQILGQKVEFLVSFYNNEISEKSEIFDDQFSVERPDGSNFTLKIRSTKLEDSAMYFCASSVTGYSNQPQHFGDGTRLSIL.

The V gene is TRBV9, the J gene TRBJ1-2, with 7 bases fitting TRBD1. V dropped 0 bases and J dropped 3; count of bases not matched to a gene: 5. Germline CDR1 and CDR2: SGDLS and YYNGEE. The CDR3 runs to 15 residues. Written as DNA, the CDR3 is TGTGCCAGCAGCGTAGACAGGGGAGAGTACTATGGCTACACCTTC. Encoded protein: CASSVDRGEYYGYTF.

In DNA, the CDR3 is TGTGCCAGCAGCTTCACAACCCAGGGCTCCTACACCTTC. Its translation is CASSFTTQGSYTF. This sequence joins TRBV5-6 and TRBJ1-2; maybe TRBD1 (5 bases). V was trimmed by 2 bases and J by 10 bases, leaving 15 bases between them. Germline V gene sequence: CDR1 SGHDT, CDR2 YYEEEE. The CDR3 sequence is 13 residues long.

This clone was picked up one time. The chain couples TRBV7-3 to TRBJ1-1; perhaps TRBD1 as D (5 bases). Trimming pared 4 bases from V and 1 base from J, leaving 7 bases between. The CDR3 loop spans 13 amino acids. Per germline, CDR1 SGHTA and CDR2 FQGTGA. CDR3 in amino acids: CASSSQGNTEAFF. CDR3 nucleotide sequence: TGTGCCAGCAGCTCTCAGGGGAACACTGAAGCTTTCTTT.

This clone was seen once. The chain is built from TRBV29-1 and TRBJ1-3, with 9 bases fitting TRBD1. CDR3 length equals 18 residues. Germline-derived CDR1 and CDR2 are SQVTM and ANQGSEA. The trim removed 1 base at V and 0 bases at J, leaving 10 bases unmatched. The CDR3 loop is CSVEGYQGQGSSGNTIYF. CDR3 sequence (DNA): TGCAGCGTTGAAGGATACCAGGGACAGGGAAGCTCTGGAAACACCATATATTTT.

The sample holds a few counts of this clone. The chain joins TRBV15 to TRBJ1-6; 7 bases are shared with TRBD1. Germline V gives CDR1 LNHNV, CDR2 YYDKDF (reference sequence). V gave up 5 bases and J gave up 6 bases; unmatched junction bases: 4. This CDR3 is 14 amino acids long. The CDR3 reads CATSGRDSNSPLHF. Written as DNA, the CDR3 is TGTGCCACCAGCGGAAGGGACAGTAATTCACCCCTCCACTTT.